Detailed here is one TCR beta chain. The method was immunoSEQ multiplex PCR; TCRdb's version includes in-frame clones alone and lacks a portion of them. The sample lists 40,000 or so clones, 90% occurring once. This record belongs to a study of T cell changes during pregnancy in multiple sclerosis. The CDR3 totals 16 residues. The germline gives CDR1 SGDLS, CDR2 YYNGEE. V was shortened by 4 bases and J by 0 bases, with 16 bases between the two germline ends. The TCR was taken from a female donor with multiple sclerosis, enrolled in a pregnancy study. The sequences come from CD4+ T cells from peripheral blood mononuclear cells, collected in the third trimester of pregnancy. J is TRBJ1-1 and V is TRBV9; D is possibly TRBD1 (5 bases). The DNA for the CDR3 is TGTGCCAGCAGCCCAACCCCGACAGCCCTGAACACTGAAGCTTTCTTT. Translation gives CASSPTPTALNTEAFF.